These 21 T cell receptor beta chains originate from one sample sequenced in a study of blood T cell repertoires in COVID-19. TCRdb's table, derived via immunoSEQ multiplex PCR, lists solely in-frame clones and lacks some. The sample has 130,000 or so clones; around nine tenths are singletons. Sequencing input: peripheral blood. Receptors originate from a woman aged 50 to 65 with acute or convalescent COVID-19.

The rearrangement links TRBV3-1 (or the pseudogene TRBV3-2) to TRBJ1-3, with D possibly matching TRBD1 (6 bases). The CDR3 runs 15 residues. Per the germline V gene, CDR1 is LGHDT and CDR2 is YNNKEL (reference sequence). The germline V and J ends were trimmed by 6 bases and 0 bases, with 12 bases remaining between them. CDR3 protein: CASRDDRNSGNTIYF. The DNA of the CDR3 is TGTGCCAGCAGAGATGACAGGAACTCTGGAAACACCATATATTTT.

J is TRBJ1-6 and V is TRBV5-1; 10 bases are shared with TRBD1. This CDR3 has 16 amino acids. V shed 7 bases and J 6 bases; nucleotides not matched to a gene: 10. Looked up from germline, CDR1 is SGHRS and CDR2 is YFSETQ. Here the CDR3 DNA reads TGCGCCAGCCAACCGACGGGACAGGGGTCTAATTCACCCCTCCACTTT. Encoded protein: CASQPTGQGSNSPLHF. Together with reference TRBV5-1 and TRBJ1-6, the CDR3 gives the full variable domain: KAGVTQTPRYLIKTRGQQVTLSCSPISGHRSVSWYQQTPGQGLQFLFEYFSETQRNKGNFPGRFSGRQFSNSRSEMNVSTLELGDSALYLCASQPTGQGSNSPLHFGNGTRLTVT.

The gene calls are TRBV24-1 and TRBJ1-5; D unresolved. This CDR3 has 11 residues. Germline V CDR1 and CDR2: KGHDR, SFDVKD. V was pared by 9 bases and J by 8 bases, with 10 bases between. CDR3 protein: CATAAQEPQHF. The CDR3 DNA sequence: TGTGCCACCGCAGCTCAGGAGCCCCAGCATTTT.

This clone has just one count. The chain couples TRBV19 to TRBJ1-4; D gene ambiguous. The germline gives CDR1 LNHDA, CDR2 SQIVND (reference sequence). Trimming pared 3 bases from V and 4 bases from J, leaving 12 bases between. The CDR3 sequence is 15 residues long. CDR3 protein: CASSIGRRSNEKLFF. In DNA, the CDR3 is TGTGCCAGTAGTATCGGGAGACGCAGTAATGAAAAACTGTTTTTT. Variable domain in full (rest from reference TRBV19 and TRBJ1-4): DGGITQSPKYLFRKEGQNVTLSCEQNLNHDAMYWYRQDPGQGLRLIYYSQIVNDFQKGDIAEGYSVSREKKESFPLTVTSAQKNPTAFYLCASSIGRRSNEKLFFGSGTQLSVL.

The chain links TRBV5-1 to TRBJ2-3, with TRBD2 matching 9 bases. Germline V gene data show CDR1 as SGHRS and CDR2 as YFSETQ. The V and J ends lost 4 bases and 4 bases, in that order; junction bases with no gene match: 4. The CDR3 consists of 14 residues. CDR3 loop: CASSISGGPDTQYF. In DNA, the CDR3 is TGCGCCAGCAGCATTAGCGGGGGTCCAGATACGCAGTATTTT.

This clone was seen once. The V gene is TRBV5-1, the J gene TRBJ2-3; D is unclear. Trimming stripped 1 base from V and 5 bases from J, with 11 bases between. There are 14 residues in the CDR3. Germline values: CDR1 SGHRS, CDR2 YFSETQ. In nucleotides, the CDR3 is TGCGCCAGCAGCTTGAGAGGAGACCGAGATACGCAGTATTTT. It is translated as CASSLRGDRDTQYF.

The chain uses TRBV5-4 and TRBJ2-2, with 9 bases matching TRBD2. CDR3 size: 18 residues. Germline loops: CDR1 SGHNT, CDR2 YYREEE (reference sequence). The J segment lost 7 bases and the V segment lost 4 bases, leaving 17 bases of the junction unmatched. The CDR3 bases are TGTGCCAGCAGCCAGGGCGGCCATCCTAGCGGGAACGGCGGGGAGCTGTTTTTT. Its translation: CASSQGGHPSGNGGELFF. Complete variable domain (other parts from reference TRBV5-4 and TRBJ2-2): ETGVTQSPTHLIKTRGQQVTLRCSSQSGHNTVSWYQQALGQGPQFIFQYYREEENGRGNFPPRFSGLQFPNYSSELNVNALELDDSALYLCASSQGGHPSGNGGELFFGEGSRLTVL.

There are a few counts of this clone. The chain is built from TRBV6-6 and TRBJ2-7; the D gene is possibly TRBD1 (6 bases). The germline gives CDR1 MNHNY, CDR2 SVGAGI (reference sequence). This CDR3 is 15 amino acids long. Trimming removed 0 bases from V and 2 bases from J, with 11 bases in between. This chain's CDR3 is CASSYSTQGPYEQYF. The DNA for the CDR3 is TGTGCCAGCAGTTACTCGACCCAGGGGCCCTACGAGCAGTACTTC.

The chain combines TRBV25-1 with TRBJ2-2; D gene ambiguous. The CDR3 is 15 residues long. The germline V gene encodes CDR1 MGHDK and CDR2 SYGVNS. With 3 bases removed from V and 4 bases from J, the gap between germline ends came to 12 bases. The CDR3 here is CASSEYPLSTGELFF. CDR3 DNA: TGTGCCAGCAGTGAGTACCCGCTGAGCACCGGGGAGCTGTTTTTT. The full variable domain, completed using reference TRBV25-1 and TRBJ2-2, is EADIYQTPRYLVIGTGKKITLECSQTMGHDKMYWYQQDPGMELHLIHYSYGVNSTEKGDLSSESTVSRIRTEHFPLTLESARPSHTSQYLCASSEYPLSTGELFFGEGSRLTVL.

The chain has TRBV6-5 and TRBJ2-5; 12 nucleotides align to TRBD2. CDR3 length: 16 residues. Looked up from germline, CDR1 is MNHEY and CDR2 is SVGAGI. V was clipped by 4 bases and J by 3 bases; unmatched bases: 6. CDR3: CASSSGLAGGEETQYF. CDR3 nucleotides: TGTGCCAGCAGTTCCGGCCTAGCGGGAGGGGAAGAGACCCAGTACTTC.

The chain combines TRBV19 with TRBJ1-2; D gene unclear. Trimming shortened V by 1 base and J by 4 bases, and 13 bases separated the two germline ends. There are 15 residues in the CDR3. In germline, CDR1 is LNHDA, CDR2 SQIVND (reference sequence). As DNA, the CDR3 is TGTGCCAGTAGTATAGGAGGGCAGCGCCCCTATGGCTACACCTTC. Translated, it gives CASSIGGQRPYGYTF.

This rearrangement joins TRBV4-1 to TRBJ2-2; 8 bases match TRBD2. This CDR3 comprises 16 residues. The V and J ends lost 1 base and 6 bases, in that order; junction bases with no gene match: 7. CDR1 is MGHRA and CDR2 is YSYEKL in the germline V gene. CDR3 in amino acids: CASSQAGLDYAGELFF. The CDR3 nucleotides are TGCGCCAGCAGCCAAGCGGGACTAGACTACGCCGGGGAGCTGTTTTTT.

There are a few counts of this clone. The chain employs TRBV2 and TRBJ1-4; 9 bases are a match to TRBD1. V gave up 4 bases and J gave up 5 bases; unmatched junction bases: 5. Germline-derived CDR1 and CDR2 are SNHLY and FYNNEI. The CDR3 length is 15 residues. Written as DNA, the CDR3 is TGTGCCAGCAGTGTACAGGGGGCGGTAAATGAAAAACTGTTTTTT. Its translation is CASSVQGAVNEKLFF.

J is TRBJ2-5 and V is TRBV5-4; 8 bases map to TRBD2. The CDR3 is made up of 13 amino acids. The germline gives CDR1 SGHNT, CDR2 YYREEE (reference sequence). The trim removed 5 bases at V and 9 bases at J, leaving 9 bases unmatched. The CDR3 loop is CASSRDPRGAQYF. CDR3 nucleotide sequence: TGTGCCAGCAGTAGGGACCCGCGGGGGGCCCAGTACTTC. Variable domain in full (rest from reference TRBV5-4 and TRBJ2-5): ETGVTQSPTHLIKTRGQQVTLRCSSQSGHNTVSWYQQALGQGPQFIFQYYREEENGRGNFPPRFSGLQFPNYSSELNVNALELDDSALYLCASSRDPRGAQYFGPGTRLLVL.

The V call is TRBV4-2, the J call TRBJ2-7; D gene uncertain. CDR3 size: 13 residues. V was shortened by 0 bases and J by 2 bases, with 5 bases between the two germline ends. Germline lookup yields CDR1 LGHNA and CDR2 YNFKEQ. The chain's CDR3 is CASSQDRAYEQYF. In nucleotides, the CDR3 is TGTGCCAGCAGCCAAGATAGAGCCTACGAGCAGTACTTC.

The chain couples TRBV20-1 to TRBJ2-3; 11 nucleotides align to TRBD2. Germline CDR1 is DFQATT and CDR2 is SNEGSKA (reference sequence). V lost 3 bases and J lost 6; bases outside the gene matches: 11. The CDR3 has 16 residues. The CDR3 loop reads CSASGLAGGQGDTQYF. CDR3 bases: TGCAGTGCTAGTGGTCTAGCGGGAGGACAAGGCGATACGCAGTATTTT.

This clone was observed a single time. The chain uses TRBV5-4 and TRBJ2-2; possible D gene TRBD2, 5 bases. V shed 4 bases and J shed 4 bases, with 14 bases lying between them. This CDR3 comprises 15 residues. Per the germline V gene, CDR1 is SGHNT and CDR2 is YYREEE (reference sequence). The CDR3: CASSPPTTSTGELFF. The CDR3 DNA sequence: TGTGCCAGCAGCCCCCCGACTACCAGCACCGGGGAGCTGTTTTTT.

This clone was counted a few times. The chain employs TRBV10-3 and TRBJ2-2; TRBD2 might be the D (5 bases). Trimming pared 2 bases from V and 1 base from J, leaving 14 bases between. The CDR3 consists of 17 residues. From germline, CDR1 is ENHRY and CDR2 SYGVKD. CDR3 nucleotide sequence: TGTGCCATCAGTGAGACGAGAGGGTATAAGAACACCGGGGAGCTGTTTTTT. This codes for CAISETRGYKNTGELFF.

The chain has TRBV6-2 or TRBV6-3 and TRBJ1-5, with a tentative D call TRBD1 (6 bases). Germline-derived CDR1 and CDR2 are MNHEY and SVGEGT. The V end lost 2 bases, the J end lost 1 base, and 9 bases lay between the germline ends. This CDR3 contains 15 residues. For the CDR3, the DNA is TGTGCCAGCAGTTACGGAGGACAGAGCAATCAGCCCCAGCATTTT. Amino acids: CASSYGGQSNQPQHF.

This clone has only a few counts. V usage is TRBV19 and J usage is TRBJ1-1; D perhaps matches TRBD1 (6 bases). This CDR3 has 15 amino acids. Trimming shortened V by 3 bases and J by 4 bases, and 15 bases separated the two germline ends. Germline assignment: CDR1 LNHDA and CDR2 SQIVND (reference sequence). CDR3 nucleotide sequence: TGTGCCAGTAGTATTACAGGGATCCCAGGCACTGAAGCTTTCTTT. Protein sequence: CASSITGIPGTEAFF.

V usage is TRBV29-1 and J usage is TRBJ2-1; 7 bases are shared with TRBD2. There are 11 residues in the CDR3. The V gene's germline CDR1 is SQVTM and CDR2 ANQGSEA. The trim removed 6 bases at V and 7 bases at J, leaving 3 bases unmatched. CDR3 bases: TGCAGCGTCAGGACTAGGAATGAGCAGTTCTTC. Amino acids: CSVRTRNEQFF.